This T cell receptor (beta chain) appears in the sequencing data of a study of T cells expressing NK-cell markers. About the study: The eight sequenced donors comprised seven who were HCMV-seropositive and one who was seronegative.

From the 5' RACE reads, TCRdb lists one entry per CDR3 protein and no DNA. The sample's table shows fewer than 200,000 distinct CDR3 sequences. As to this clonotype: No antigen is known for it.

Findings of the study overall: These clonotypes also led the CD3+CD56-NKG2C+ fraction in several donors.

The sequencing sample was made of blood T cells: a sorted CD56 or NKG2C T cell subset, CD4+ or CD8+ T cells, or bulk PBMC T cells (not recorded which). This sequence was found in a woman aged 18 to 75 in good health.

The CDR3 sequence: CASSQGTSSEQYF. The rearrangement joins TRBV12-3 or TRBV12-4 to TRBJ2-7; TCRdb's D call of TRBD2 is untestable without DNA. CDR3 size: 13 residues.